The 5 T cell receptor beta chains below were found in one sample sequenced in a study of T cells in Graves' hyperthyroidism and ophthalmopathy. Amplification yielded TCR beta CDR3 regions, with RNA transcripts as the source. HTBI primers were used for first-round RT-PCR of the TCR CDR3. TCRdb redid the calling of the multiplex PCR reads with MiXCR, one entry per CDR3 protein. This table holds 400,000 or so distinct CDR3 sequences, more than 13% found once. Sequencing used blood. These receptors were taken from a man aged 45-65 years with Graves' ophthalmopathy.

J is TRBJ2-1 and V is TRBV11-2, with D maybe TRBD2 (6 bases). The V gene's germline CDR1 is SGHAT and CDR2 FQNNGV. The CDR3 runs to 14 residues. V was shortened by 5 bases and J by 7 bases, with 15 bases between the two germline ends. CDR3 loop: CASSQDPLANEQFF. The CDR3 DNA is TGTGCCAGCAGCCAAGACCCCCTAGCGAATGAGCAGTTCTTC.

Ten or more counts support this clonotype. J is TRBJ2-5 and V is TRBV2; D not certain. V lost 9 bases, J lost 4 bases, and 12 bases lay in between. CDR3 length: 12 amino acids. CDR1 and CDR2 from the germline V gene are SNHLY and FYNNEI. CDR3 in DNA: TGTGCCAGAGGGTCATACGGAGAGACCCAGTACTTC. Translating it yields CARGSYGETQYF.

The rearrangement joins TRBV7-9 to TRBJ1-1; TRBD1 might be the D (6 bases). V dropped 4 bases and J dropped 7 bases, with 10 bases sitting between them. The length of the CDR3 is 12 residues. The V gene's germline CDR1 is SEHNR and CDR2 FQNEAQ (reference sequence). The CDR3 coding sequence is TGTGCCAGCAGCTACGGACAGCGTGAAGCTTTCTTT. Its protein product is CASSYGQREAFF.

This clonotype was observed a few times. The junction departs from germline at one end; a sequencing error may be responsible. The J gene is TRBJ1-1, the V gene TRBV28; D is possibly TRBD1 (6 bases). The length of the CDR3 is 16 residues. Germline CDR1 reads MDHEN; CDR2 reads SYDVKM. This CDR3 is CASSYMGGRGNTEALF. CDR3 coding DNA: TGTGCCAGCAGTTACATGGGGGGGCGCGGGAACACTGAAGCTCTCTTT.

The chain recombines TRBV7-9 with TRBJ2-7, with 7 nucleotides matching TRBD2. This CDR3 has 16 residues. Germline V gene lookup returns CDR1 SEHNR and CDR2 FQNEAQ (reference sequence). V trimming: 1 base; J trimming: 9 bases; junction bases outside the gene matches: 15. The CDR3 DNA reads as TGTGCCAGCAGCTTAGAGTCAGTGGGAGGGCGGGCCGCGCAGTACTTC. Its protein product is CASSLESVGGRAAQYF.